The 27 T cell receptor beta chains in this list originate from one sample, sequenced in a study of blood T cells in healthy people across ages. Combining a sample-barcoded 5' primer with a J-beta primer mix, a second PCR ran for roughly 7 to 11 cycles. One entry per CDR3 protein results from TCRdb running MiXCR on the 5' RACE reads. The table shows hundreds of thousands of distinct CDR3 sequences, with 29% occurring only once. Input material: blood. The receptors originated from a woman over 75 in good health.

The table lists this clonotype with a count of one. This sequence may be a read error, since a much larger clone differs from it by one base. The chain has TRBV5-1 and TRBJ1-1; D is unresolved. CDR1 and CDR2 from the germline V gene are SGHRS and YFSETQ. Trimming shortened V by 4 bases and J by 0 bases, and 7 bases separated the two germline ends. CDR3 size: 13 residues. CDR3 in DNA: TGCGCCAGCAGCCCAGACATGAACACTGAAGCTTTCTTT. It specifies CASSPDMNTEAFF.

CDR3 region: CASSLSHLAGGSSTDTQYF. The DNA for the CDR3 is TGTGCCAGCAGCTTAAGTCATCTAGCGGGGGGGTCTAGCACAGATACGCAGTATTTT. The J gene is TRBJ2-3, the V gene TRBV7-2; 12 bases are a match to TRBD2. The CDR3 covers 19 residues. J lost 0 bases, V lost 2 bases, and 9 bases had no gene match. In germline, CDR1 is SGHTA, CDR2 FQGNSA.

Concerning this clonotype: This could be a read error, since a much larger clone is one nucleotide away. This rearrangement joins TRBV6-5 to TRBJ2-5; D is unresolved. The germline V gene encodes CDR1 MNHEY and CDR2 SVGAGI. The CDR3 extends over 14 amino acids. CDR3 in DNA: TGTGCCGGCAGTTACTCTCCGATCCGGGAGACCCAGTACTTC. This encodes CAGSYSPIRETQYF.

This clonotype appeared a single time. The gene calls are TRBV12-3 or TRBV12-4 and TRBJ2-3, with D maybe TRBD2 (5 bases). V was clipped by 4 bases and J by 11 bases, with 22 bases between them. There are 15 residues in the CDR3. CDR3 protein: CASSSSGLSTDVQYF. The CDR3 DNA follows: TGTGCCAGCAGTTCCAGCGGACTGAGCACAGATGTGCAGTATTTT.

The count of this clonotype is one. The rearrangement links TRBV25-1 to TRBJ1-2, with D maybe TRBD1 (5 bases). V lost 2 bases to trimming and J lost 5 bases, with 9 bases between them. The germline gives CDR1 MGHDK, CDR2 SYGVNS. The CDR3 has 13 amino acids. The CDR3 coding sequence is TGTGCCAGCAGTGAACAGGGACGGTATGGCTACACCTTC. Translated: CASSEQGRYGYTF.

As to this clonotype: An end of the junction does not agree with germline; a read error may underlie this. The rearrangement links TRBV11-2 to TRBJ1-2; D may be TRBD1 (6 bases). Germline V lookup: CDR1 SGHAT, CDR2 FQNNGV. CDR3 size: 15 residues. The CDR3 loop reads CASSLAPGAVYGYIF. As DNA, the CDR3 is TGTGCCAGCAGCTTAGCCCCAGGGGCCGTCTATGGCTACATCTTC. Variable domain in full (rest from reference TRBV11-2 and TRBJ1-2): EAGVAQSPRYKIIEKRQSVAFWCNPISGHATLYWYQQILGQGPKLLIQFQNNGVVDDSQLPKDRFSAERLKGVDSTLKIQPAKLEDSAVYLCASSLAPGAVYGYIFGSGTRLTVV.

This clonotype was seen many times. V is TRBV20-1 and J is TRBJ2-1; 8 bases align to TRBD1. Per germline, CDR1 DFQATT and CDR2 SNEGSKA (reference sequence). CDR3 length: 12 amino acids. V trimming: 4 bases; J trimming: 9 bases; junction bases outside the gene matches: 5. In DNA, the CDR3 is TGCAGTGCTATCGACAGGGGACGTGAGCAGTTCTTC. This translates into CSAIDRGREQFF.

This clonotype was seen many times. The chain is built from TRBV5-1 and TRBJ1-2, with 8 bases lining up with TRBD1. This CDR3 region has 16 residues. Germline loops: CDR1 SGHRS, CDR2 YFSETQ. The junction had 11 bases not matched to a gene; V was cut back by 3 bases and J by 4 bases. The CDR3 here is CASSSTPGQAIYGYTF. In DNA form, the CDR3 reads TGCGCCAGCAGCTCCACCCCGGGACAGGCGATCTATGGCTACACCTTC.

As for this clonotype: It may be a read error: a sequence one base away is much more abundant. The chain is built from TRBV24-1 and TRBJ2-1; D might be TRBD1 (5 bases). This CDR3 comprises 13 residues. V lost 9 bases and J lost 9, with 17 bases in between. The germline gives CDR1 KGHDR, CDR2 SFDVKD. The CDR3 region is CATGGQQVGEQFF. Here the CDR3 DNA reads TGTGCCACCGGTGGACAACAGGTTGGTGAGCAGTTCTTC.

As regards this clonotype: A single base separates this from a much larger clone, so it may be a read error. V and J are TRBV7-9 and TRBJ2-1; D remains unclear. The germline gives CDR1 SEHNR, CDR2 FQNEAQ (reference sequence). CDR3 length equals 12 residues. The CDR3 nucleotides read TGTGTCAGCAGCAACAGTAAGACTGAGCAGTTCTTC. Protein product: CVSSNSKTEQFF. Full variable domain (rest looked up from reference TRBV7-9 and TRBJ2-1): DTGVSQNPRHKITKRGQNVTFRCDPISEHNRLYWYRQTLGQGPEFLTYFQNEAQLEKSRLLSDRFSAERPKGSFSTLEIQRTEQGDSAMYLCVSSNSKTEQFFGPGTRLTVL.

At least ten counts were recorded for this clonotype. For the CDR3, the DNA is TGTGCCAGCAGTTTACGTGGGCGGATTGAAAAACTGTTTTTT. This translates into CASSLRGRIEKLFF. The V call is TRBV12-3 or TRBV12-4, the J call TRBJ1-4, with D uncertain. The CDR3 sequence is 14 residues long. V shed 2 bases and J shed 7 bases, with 11 bases lying between them.

V and J are TRBV18 and TRBJ2-7; 7 bases line up with TRBD2. Germline V lookup: CDR1 KGHSH, CDR2 LQKENI. Trimming took 6 bases from V and 0 from J; bases not matched to a gene: 8. The CDR3 extends over 15 amino acids. DNA of the CDR3: TGTGCCAGCTCCCTTGGGGGGGACGTCTCCTACGAGCAGTACTTC. It yields the protein CASSLGGDVSYEQYF.

The chain is built from TRBV6-1 and TRBJ1-2; D unresolved. The CDR3 consists of 14 residues. V was cut by 2 bases and J by 6 bases, with 13 bases left in between. Germline V gene data show CDR1 as MNHNS and CDR2 as SASEGT. CDR3 sequence: CASSESRGLNGYTF. CDR3 sequence (DNA): TGTGCCAGCAGTGAAAGTCGAGGGCTTAATGGCTACACCTTC.

Points on this clonotype: A much larger clone differs by one base, so this may be a read error. The genes are TRBV5-1 and TRBJ2-5, with 13 bases fitting TRBD2. The J call may be wrong; the DNA end is better matched by TRBJ2-1. Germline V lookup: CDR1 SGHRS, CDR2 YFSETQ. The CDR3 runs to 17 residues. The CDR3 is CASSLAGTSGAQETQFF. The CDR3 nucleotides read TGCGCCAGCAGCTTGGCCGGGACTAGCGGGGCTCAAGAGACCCAGTTCTTC.

There are a few counts of this clonotype. A single base separates this from a much larger clone, so it may be a read error. The chain links TRBV7-9 to TRBJ2-1; TRBD1 matches 10 bases. The CDR3 runs to 15 residues. V gave up 5 bases and J gave up 9 bases; unmatched junction bases: 10. Per germline, CDR1 SEHNR and CDR2 FQNEAQ (reference sequence). In DNA, the CDR3 is TGTGCCAGCAGCCTCCGGACAGGGGGGAGAGGTGAGCAGTTCTTC. Residues: CASSLRTGGRGEQFF.

This clonotype was observed at least ten times. The rearrangement uses TRBV11-2 and TRBJ2-7; tentatively, D is TRBD1 (6 bases). This CDR3 has 14 amino acids. The V end was cut by 5 bases, the J end by 2 bases, with 13 bases between. Germline V lookup: CDR1 SGHAT, CDR2 FQNNGV. CDR3 in DNA: TGTGCCAGCAGCAACGCAGACAGGACCTACGAGCAGTACTTC. Translated, it gives CASSNADRTYEQYF.

The J gene is TRBJ2-1, the V gene TRBV5-1; a possible D gene is TRBD1 (6 bases). The CDR3 covers 16 residues. Germline V gene data show CDR1 as SGHRS and CDR2 as YFSETQ. V was shortened by 1 base and J by 4 bases, with 15 bases between the two germline ends. The CDR3 loop is CASSLLGALSYNEQFF. Here the CDR3 DNA reads TGCGCCAGCAGCTTGCTGGGGGCATTATCGTACAATGAGCAGTTCTTC.

This clonotype was found a few times. The chain uses TRBV11-1 and TRBJ2-6; D might be TRBD2 (6 bases). The CDR3 sequence is 14 residues long. Germline CDR1 SGHAT, CDR2 FQDESV (reference sequence). The V end was cut by 11 bases, the J end by 2 bases, with 13 bases between. The CDR3 DNA reads TGTGCCTCAGAAACGGGGGCTGGGGCCAACGTCCTGACTTTC. Protein product: CASETGAGANVLTF.

This clonotype was observed many times. The genes are TRBV6-1 and TRBJ2-3, with a tentative D call TRBD1 (6 bases). The CDR3 is made up of 14 amino acids. Looked up from germline, CDR1 is MNHNS and CDR2 is SASEGT. Trimming cost V 0 bases and J 7 bases, with 11 bases left between them. The CDR3 reads CASSEAGRGHTQYF. Here the CDR3 DNA reads TGTGCCAGCAGTGAAGCAGGCAGGGGTCATACGCAGTATTTT.

This clonotype was found many times. V and J are TRBV7-2 and TRBJ1-6, with D possibly TRBD1 on 6 matching bases. This CDR3 is built from 14 residues. Germline values: CDR1 SGHTA, CDR2 FQGNSA. V was pared by 5 bases and J by 3 bases, with 8 bases between. CDR3 protein: CASSPQGYNSPLHF. DNA of the CDR3: TGTGCCAGCAGCCCACAGGGCTATAATTCACCCCTCCACTTT.

Remarks on this clonotype: A junction boundary mismatches the germline segment, possibly from a read error. The gene calls are TRBV9 and TRBJ2-7; tentatively, D is TRBD1 (6 bases). This CDR3 spans 14 amino acids. Germline V gene lookup returns CDR1 SGDLS and CDR2 YYNGEE. CDR3 region: CACSVGGGNYEQYF. For the CDR3, the DNA is TGTGCCTGCAGCGTAGGTGGGGGCAACTACGAGCAGTACTTC.

This clonotype was found many times. The chain joins TRBV3-1 to TRBJ2-4; the match to TRBD1 covers 7 bases. Trimming removed 5 bases from V and 3 bases from J; junction bases left unmatched: 4. In germline, CDR1 is LGHDT, CDR2 YNNKEL (reference sequence). There are 14 residues in the CDR3. CDR3 loop: CASSKGQLKNIQYF. In nucleotides, the CDR3 is TGTGCCAGCAGCAAGGGACAGCTCAAAAACATTCAGTACTTC.

As regards this clonotype: It may be a read error: a sequence one base away is much more abundant. The rearrangement joins TRBV5-1 to TRBJ1-1, with D possibly matching TRBD1 (5 bases). The CDR3 is 14 residues long. Trimming pared 0 bases from V and 3 bases from J, leaving 9 bases between. Germline assignment: CDR1 SGHRS and CDR2 YFSETQ. CDR3 amino acids: CASSLGQRDTEAFF. The DNA of the CDR3 is TGCGCCAGCAGCTTGGGACAGCGGGACACTGAAGCTTTCTTT.

This clonotype was seen a few times. This may be a read error, as it is one base from a much larger clone. The chain recombines TRBV24-1 with TRBJ2-1; D is ambiguous. This CDR3 comprises 13 residues. Trimming cost V 7 bases and J 7 bases, with 13 bases left between them. The V gene's germline CDR1 is KGHDR and CDR2 SFDVKD. The CDR3 sequence: CATRDLLANEQFF. The CDR3 DNA sequence: TGTGCCACCAGGGATCTACTGGCAAATGAGCAGTTCTTC.

This clonotype was picked up many times. The chain has TRBV6-6 and TRBJ2-1, with TRBD2 matching over 9 bases. The CDR3 has 17 amino acids. V shed 6 bases, J shed 3 bases, and the junction held 12 bases outside the gene matches. Germline V lookup: CDR1 MNHNY, CDR2 SVGAGI (reference sequence). This CDR3 reads CASRTDGGSGGYNEQFF. The CDR3 coding sequence is TGTGCCAGCAGAACCGATGGGGGTAGCGGGGGCTACAATGAGCAGTTCTTC.

V is TRBV12-3 or TRBV12-4 and J is TRBJ2-1; D not resolved. V was shortened by 1 base and J by 9 bases, with 7 bases between the two germline ends. The CDR3 runs 12 residues. In DNA, the CDR3 is TGTGCCAGCAGTTTAGTAGGTCTTGAGCAGTTCTTC. Protein product: CASSLVGLEQFF.

Ten or more counts support this clonotype. The chain links TRBV5-4 to TRBJ2-5; no firm D call. The CDR3 extends over 13 amino acids. The germline V gene encodes CDR1 SGHNT and CDR2 YYREEE (reference sequence). The ends were cut back, 4 bases at V and 2 bases at J, with 9 bases in the middle. The CDR3 is CASSPEIQETQYF. CDR3 bases: TGTGCCAGCAGCCCTGAAATACAAGAGACCCAGTACTTC.